The 27 T cell receptor beta chains given below trace back to one sample, sequenced in a study of blood T cells in healthy people across ages. With a J-beta primer mix and a sample-barcoded 5' primer, a second PCR ran roughly 6 to 12 cycles. TCRdb re-called the 5' RACE reads through MiXCR, storing one row per CDR3 protein. The table lists about 640,000 distinct CDR3 sequences, under 65% of them singletons, with roughly 34% in the top ten. The sample taken for sequencing was blood. The receptors stem from a man aged 55 to 70 in good health.

The chain has TRBV20-1 and TRBJ2-5; D is possibly TRBD1 (6 bases). Germline V lookup: CDR1 DFQATT, CDR2 SNEGSKA (reference sequence). The V end lost 2 bases, the J end lost 11 bases, and 18 bases lay between the germline ends. This CDR3 has 13 amino acids. The CDR3 loop is CSARLGTLREQYF. CDR3 DNA: TGCAGTGCTAGACTAGGGACATTGAGAGAGCAGTACTTC.

V and J are TRBV20-1 and TRBJ1-2; D unresolved. The germline V gene encodes CDR1 DFQATT and CDR2 SNEGSKA (reference sequence). Trimming took 6 bases from V and 8 from J, leaving 19 bases between them. This CDR3 has 13 residues. The CDR3: CSAAFRRGEGYTF. The CDR3 DNA reads TGCAGTGCCGCCTTCCGCCGGGGTGAGGGCTACACCTTC.

The chain has TRBV6-1 and TRBJ2-7; no firm D call. The germline V and J ends were trimmed by 10 bases and 2 bases, with 9 bases remaining between them. Germline lookup yields CDR1 MNHNS and CDR2 SASEGT. CDR3 length: 11 residues. CDR3 region: CATADPYEQYF. CDR3 bases: TGTGCCACCGCCGATCCCTACGAGCAGTACTTC.

The V call is TRBV5-4, the J call TRBJ2-3; TRBD2 might be the D (5 bases). This CDR3 comprises 14 residues. Trimming took off 4 bases at V and 2 bases at J, with 11 bases between the two ends. From germline, CDR1 is SGHNT and CDR2 YYREEE (reference sequence). CDR3 loop: CASSPADPTDTQYF. Here the CDR3 DNA reads TGTGCCAGCAGCCCAGCGGACCCCACAGATACGCAGTATTTT.

This chain uses TRBV5-1 with TRBJ2-2, with D perhaps matching TRBD1 or TRBD2 (5 bases each). Trimming pared 0 bases from V and 5 bases from J, leaving 14 bases between. Germline lookup yields CDR1 SGHRS and CDR2 YFSETQ. The CDR3 contains 16 residues. The CDR3 here is CASSLGGPASTGELFF. The DNA of the CDR3 is TGCGCCAGCAGCTTGGGGGGACCAGCGAGTACCGGGGAGCTGTTTTTT.

The sample holds a few counts of this clonotype. The V call is TRBV6-1, the J call TRBJ2-5; 13 bases map to TRBD2. With the DNA end fitting TRBJ2-7 better, the J assignment may be wrong. The CDR3 spans 14 residues. Germline CDR1 is MNHNS and CDR2 is SASEGT. For the CDR3, the DNA is TGTGCCACCCTGACTAGCGGGGGGTTCTACGAGCAGTACTTC. It codes for CATLTSGGFYEQYF.

The rearrangement links TRBV28 to TRBJ2-5, with 8 bases matching TRBD2. Germline-derived CDR1 and CDR2 are MDHEN and SYDVKM. With 10 bases clipped from V and 4 bases from J, the junction kept 11 bases outside the gene matches. The CDR3 sequence is 14 residues long. CDR3 coding DNA: TGTGCCACCCAAAAGGGACTAGTTTCAGAGACCCAGTACTTC. The encoded protein is CATQKGLVSETQYF.

The V call is TRBV5-1, the J call TRBJ1-5; tentatively, D is TRBD1 (5 bases). Trimming left V 0 bases short and J 4 bases short, with 11 bases between. CDR3 size: 15 residues. The germline V gene has CDR1 SGHRS and CDR2 YFSETQ. This chain's CDR3 is CASSLEGDPNQPQHF. DNA for the CDR3: TGCGCCAGCAGCTTGGAAGGGGACCCGAATCAGCCCCAGCATTTT.

The V and J genes are TRBV28 and TRBJ1-1; tentatively, D is TRBD1 (6 bases). V was pared by 7 bases and J by 0 bases, with 12 bases between. This CDR3 has 14 amino acids. The germline gives CDR1 MDHEN, CDR2 SYDVKM. In DNA, the CDR3 is TGTGCCAGCACCCGGGGGGGGCTGAACACTGAAGCTTTCTTT. This sequence encodes CASTRGGLNTEAFF.

V gene TRBV7-2 combines with J gene TRBJ2-1; D tentatively reads TRBD1 or TRBD2 (5 bases each). This CDR3 comprises 12 residues. Trimming removed 7 bases from V and 8 bases from J, with 12 bases in between. CDR1 and CDR2 (germline): SGHTA, FQGNSA. The CDR3: CASTRDAYEQFF. The CDR3 DNA sequence: TGTGCCAGCACCAGGGACGCATATGAGCAGTTCTTC.

The V and J genes are TRBV20-1 and TRBJ2-6; 8 positions agree with TRBD1. Germline lookup yields CDR1 DFQATT and CDR2 SNEGSKA (reference sequence). The CDR3 sequence is 15 residues long. The J segment lost 4 bases and the V segment lost 2 bases, leaving 4 bases of the junction unmatched. CDR3 DNA sequence: TGCAGTGCTAGACAGGGGGCTAGAGGGGCCAACGTCCTGACTTTC. Protein: CSARQGARGANVLTF.

V and J are TRBV7-2 and TRBJ2-7, with TRBD2 identical over 7 bases. Germline trimming cut 4 bases from V and 0 bases from J; bases unmatched to any gene: 6. Germline V gives CDR1 SGHTA, CDR2 FQGNSA. The CDR3 has 15 residues. In DNA form, the CDR3 reads TGTGCCAGCAGCTCGCAAGCGGGACCCTCCTACGAGCAGTACTTC. Its translation: CASSSQAGPSYEQYF.

This clonotype was detected only a few times. The chain couples TRBV20-1 to TRBJ2-7; 7 bases agree with TRBD1. The junction had 8 bases not matched to a gene; V was cut back by 6 bases and J by 0 bases. The germline gives CDR1 DFQATT, CDR2 SNEGSKA (reference sequence). This CDR3 spans 14 amino acids. Here the CDR3 DNA reads TGCAGTGCACTGACAGGGTACCTCTCCTACGAGCAGTACTTC. Its protein is CSALTGYLSYEQYF.

V usage is TRBV5-1 and J usage is TRBJ2-7; no clear D gene. The end of the DNA is better explained by TRBJ2-5, so the J call may be wrong. Germline-derived CDR1 and CDR2 are SGHRS and YFSETQ. The CDR3 runs 15 residues. The CDR3 DNA follows: TGCGCCAGCAGCTTGGACGGTGGCGGAGAAGAGACCCAGTACTTC. It is translated as CASSLDGGGEETQYF.

The V gene is TRBV29-1, the J gene TRBJ1-2; D unresolved. The CDR3 totals 14 residues. Per the germline V gene, CDR1 is SQVTM and CDR2 is ANQGSEA. Trimming removed 0 bases from V and 4 bases from J, with 12 bases in between. As DNA, the CDR3 is TGCAGCGTTGAAGACGGCAAGGCGTCCTATGGCTACACCTTC. This codes for CSVEDGKASYGYTF.

The rearrangement links TRBV18 to TRBJ2-4; D is undetermined. Between the trimmed V and J ends, which lost 0 bases and 3 bases, there was a span of 12 bases. Germline lookup yields CDR1 KGHSH and CDR2 LQKENI. This CDR3 has 16 residues. The DNA for the CDR3 is TGTGCCAGCTCACCACCGGTAGCAGTCGACAAAAACATTCAGTACTTC. It yields the protein CASSPPVAVDKNIQYF.

The chain carries TRBV4-2 and TRBJ1-2, with D possibly being TRBD1 (6 bases). The CDR3 consists of 15 residues. V was cut by 7 bases and J by 3 bases, with 18 bases left in between. Germline V CDR1 and CDR2: LGHNA, YNFKEQ. The CDR3 loop reads CASTPEGGGDYGYTF. As DNA, the CDR3 is TGTGCCAGCACCCCTGAGGGAGGGGGGGACTATGGCTACACCTTC.

This sequence joins TRBV20-1 and TRBJ2-2, with D possibly matching TRBD2 (5 bases). CDR1 DFQATT and CDR2 SNEGSKA come from the germline V gene (reference sequence). The V end was cut by 0 bases, the J end by 3 bases, with 14 bases between. The CDR3 spans 16 residues. The CDR3 sequence: CSAREGKAVHTGELFF. For the CDR3, the DNA is TGCAGTGCTAGAGAGGGGAAAGCGGTCCACACCGGGGAGCTGTTTTTT.

This clonotype was seen only a few times. The chain employs TRBV19 and TRBJ2-7, with TRBD1 as a possible D gene (5 bases). Germline V gene data show CDR1 as LNHDA and CDR2 as SQIVND (reference sequence). This CDR3 region has 14 residues. Trimming shortened V by 0 bases and J by 7 bases, and 13 bases separated the two germline ends. The CDR3 region has the DNA TGTGCCAGTAGTATAGATCGAACAGGTTTGGAGCAGTACTTC. Translation gives CASSIDRTGLEQYF.

This sequence joins TRBV27 and TRBJ1-2, with D tentatively TRBD1 (5 bases). CDR3 length equals 14 residues. Looked up from germline, CDR1 is MNHEY and CDR2 is SMNVEV (reference sequence). Trimming cost V 5 bases and J 3 bases, with 13 bases left between them. The CDR3 nucleotides are TGTGCCAGCAGTCCCCGGGACGGATACTATGGCTACACCTTC. Amino acids: CASSPRDGYYGYTF.

The chain links TRBV20-1 to TRBJ2-1, with 11 bases that match TRBD2. CDR1 and CDR2 from the germline V gene are DFQATT and SNEGSKA (reference sequence). The CDR3 is 16 amino acids. V was pared by 0 bases and J by 8 bases, with 9 bases of the junction left unmatched. CDR3 sequence: CSARDLAGGPDDEQFF. As DNA, the CDR3 is TGCAGTGCTAGAGATTTAGCGGGGGGGCCCGATGATGAGCAGTTCTTC.

V usage is TRBV28 and J usage is TRBJ2-5; 9 bases map to TRBD2. Unmatched junction bases numbered 10, after V lost 10 bases and J lost 4 bases. CDR1 is MDHEN, CDR2 SYDVKM, per germline. The CDR3 sequence is 14 residues long. DNA of the CDR3: TGTGCCACTACAGGCGGGGGGGCGTTAGAGACCCAGTACTTC. It codes for CATTGGGALETQYF.

The chain employs TRBV6-5 and TRBJ2-3, with TRBD2 matching 11 bases. V was clipped by 6 bases and J by 2 bases; unmatched bases: 4. The CDR3 runs to 15 residues. Germline V CDR1 and CDR2: MNHEY, SVGAGI. CDR3 in amino acids: CASRPGLAVTDTQYF. CDR3 coding DNA: TGTGCCAGCAGACCGGGACTAGCGGTCACAGATACGCAGTATTTT.

CDR3: CASSYPDTTYEQYF. CDR3 nucleotides: TGTGCCAGCAGTTACCCCGACACAACCTACGAGCAGTACTTC. V usage is TRBV6-5 and J usage is TRBJ2-7; D is uncertain. The CDR3 is 14 residues long. CDR1 is MNHEY and CDR2 is SVGAGI in the germline V gene. The ends were cut back, 2 bases at V and 2 bases at J, with 10 bases in the middle.

V gene TRBV10-2 combines with J gene TRBJ2-3, with D possibly being TRBD1 (6 bases). CDR3 length: 10 residues. Germline assignment: CDR1 WSHSY and CDR2 SAAADI. V lost 11 bases, J lost 4 bases, and 7 bases lay in between. The CDR3: CAGTSDTQYF. CDR3 bases: TGCGCCGGGACATCAGATACGCAGTATTTT.

The chain uses TRBV5-1 and TRBJ2-7; D gene ambiguous. Germline V CDR1 and CDR2: SGHRS, YFSETQ. Trimming shortened V by 2 bases and J by 5 bases, and 14 bases separated the two germline ends. The length of the CDR3 is 14 residues. The CDR3 spells CASSLGRSPHEQYF. The CDR3 nucleotides read TGCGCCAGCAGCTTAGGACGGAGCCCCCACGAGCAGTACTTC.

V and J are TRBV13 and TRBJ2-1, with TRBD1 identical over 9 bases. This CDR3 is built from 15 residues. Germline V CDR1 and CDR2: PRHDT, FYEKMQ (reference sequence). V lost 6 bases and J lost 7; bases outside the gene matches: 10. This chain's CDR3 is CASRQTGGYENEQFF. In DNA, the CDR3 is TGTGCCAGCAGACAAACAGGGGGCTATGAAAATGAGCAGTTCTTC.